The 7 T cell receptor beta chains presented below share a single source sample, sequenced in a study of blood T cells in healthy people across ages. Then a second PCR, running roughly 7 to 11 cycles, was carried out with a sample-barcoded 5' primer and a J-beta primer mix. TCRdb reprocessed the 5' RACE reads via MiXCR and lists one record per CDR3 protein. The table has 1.5 million to 1.8 million distinct CDR3 sequences, 42% seen once. Input material: blood. The source is a woman younger than 30 in good health.

V and J are TRBV4-3 and TRBJ2-2, with D perhaps being TRBD1 or TRBD2 (5 bases each). Between the trimmed V and J ends, which lost 3 bases and 8 bases, there was a span of 10 bases. The germline CDR1 and CDR2 sequences are LGHNA and YSLEER. The CDR3 length is 13 residues. Here the CDR3 reads CASSQGWGGELFF. For the CDR3, the DNA is TGCGCCAGCAGCCAGGGATGGGGGGGGGAGCTGTTTTTT.

This clonotype appeared a few times. The chain has TRBV11-3 and TRBJ2-1, with 10 positions matching TRBD1. The germline CDR1 and CDR2 sequences are SGHNT and YENEEA. The CDR3 runs to 15 residues. V lost 5 bases, J lost 5 bases, and 6 bases stayed unmatched. The DNA for the CDR3 is TGTGCCAGCAGCCGGGGACAGGGGTCGAACAATGAGCAGTTCTTC. Its protein product is CASSRGQGSNNEQFF.

The table lists this clonotype with many counts. The rearrangement joins TRBV20-1 to TRBJ2-3, with D possibly matching TRBD2 (7 bases). The germline V gene encodes CDR1 DFQATT and CDR2 SNEGSKA (reference sequence). The CDR3 loop spans 15 amino acids. Trimming left V 4 bases short and J 5 bases short, with 19 bases between. CDR3 DNA: TGCAGTGCTACCCCGCGGGGGCGACAGGTAGATACGCAGTATTTT. It specifies CSATPRGRQVDTQYF.

This clonotype was counted a few times. This rearrangement joins TRBV7-9 to TRBJ2-1; D perhaps matches TRBD2 (6 bases). Germline values: CDR1 SEHNR, CDR2 FQNEAQ (reference sequence). The length of the CDR3 is 17 residues. Trimming took off 0 bases at V and 5 bases at J, with 17 bases between the two ends. CDR3 amino acids: CASSLAGTGTGDNEQFF. The CDR3 coding sequence is TGTGCCAGCAGCTTAGCCGGCACCGGGACGGGAGACAATGAGCAGTTCTTC. The whole variable domain, remainder taken from reference TRBV7-9 and TRBJ2-1, is DTGVSQNPRHKITKRGQNVTFRCDPISEHNRLYWYRQTLGQGPEFLTYFQNEAQLEKSRLLSDRFSAERPKGSFSTLEIQRTEQGDSAMYLCASSLAGTGTGDNEQFFGPGTRLTVL.

This clonotype was counted only a few times. The chain employs TRBV5-1 and TRBJ1-4; no firm D call. Germline loops: CDR1 SGHRS, CDR2 YFSETQ. The CDR3 contains 15 residues. The V end was cut by 2 bases, the J end by 8 bases, with 16 bases between. In DNA form, the CDR3 reads TGCGCCAGCAGCTTTCTCTCGGGCGGTCAAGAAAAACTGTTTTTT. Translated, it gives CASSFLSGGQEKLFF.

The chain uses TRBV5-4 and TRBJ2-4, with D tentatively TRBD1 (5 bases). The DNA matches TRBJ2-7 better at its end, which makes the J call doubtful. This CDR3 has 14 residues. Germline assignment: CDR1 SGHNT and CDR2 YYREEE (reference sequence). CDR3 DNA: TGTGCCAGCAGCTTCGACTGGGGCCTCTACGAGCAGTACTTC. Protein sequence: CASSFDWGLYEQYF.

In this sample, this clonotype turned up a few times. The gene calls are TRBV5-1 and TRBJ2-3; 8 bases map to TRBD1. Germline loops: CDR1 SGHRS, CDR2 YFSETQ. V lost 4 bases to trimming and J lost 5 bases; unmatched junction nucleotides: 6. There are 14 residues in the CDR3. The CDR3: CASSPGDRQDTQYF. For the CDR3, the DNA is TGCGCCAGCAGCCCAGGGGACAGGCAAGATACGCAGTATTTT.